The present T cell receptor beta chain was sequenced within a study of T cell responses to AZD1222 COVID-19 vaccine. The assay was immunoSEQ multiplex PCR, and TCRdb's table has in-frame clones only and misses some. The data hold 150,000 to 200,000 clones, with around 92% observed a single time. The CDR3 has 16 amino acids. CDR1 is LGHDT, CDR2 YNNKEL, per germline (reference sequence). Unmatched junction bases numbered 8, after V lost 4 bases and J lost 9 bases. The V call is TRBV3-1 (or the pseudogene TRBV3-2), the J call TRBJ2-1; 14 nucleotides agree with TRBD2. Sample: peripheral blood, taken on day 0 of AZD1222 vaccination. This receptor was identified in an adult in good health. In DNA form, the CDR3 reads TGTGCCAGCAGCCTTCCGGGACTAGCGGGAGTAGGTGAGCAGTTCTTC. Translation: CASSLPGLAGVGEQFF.